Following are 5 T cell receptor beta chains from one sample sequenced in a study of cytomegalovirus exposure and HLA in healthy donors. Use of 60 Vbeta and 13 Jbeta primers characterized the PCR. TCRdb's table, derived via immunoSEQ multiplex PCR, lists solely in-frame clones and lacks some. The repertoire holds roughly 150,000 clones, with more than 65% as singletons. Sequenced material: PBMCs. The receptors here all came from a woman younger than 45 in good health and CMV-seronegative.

CDR3 sequence: CASSEQGEQYV. CDR3 coding DNA: TGTGCCAGCAGTGAACAGGGGGAGCAGTACGTC. V is TRBV6-6 and J is TRBJ2-7; TRBD1 agrees at 7 bases. From germline, CDR1 is MNHNY and CDR2 SVGAGI (reference sequence). V dropped 5 bases and J dropped 7; count of bases not matched to a gene: 2. The CDR3 is made up of 11 amino acids.

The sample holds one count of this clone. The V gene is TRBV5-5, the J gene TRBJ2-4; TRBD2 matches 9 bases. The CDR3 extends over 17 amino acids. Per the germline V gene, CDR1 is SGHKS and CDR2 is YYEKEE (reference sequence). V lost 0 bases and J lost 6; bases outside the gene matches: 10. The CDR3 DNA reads TGTGCCAGCAGCTTGGCCGGCGGGGGGGATTCGCTAAACATTCAGTACTTC. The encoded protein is CASSLAGGGDSLNIQYF.

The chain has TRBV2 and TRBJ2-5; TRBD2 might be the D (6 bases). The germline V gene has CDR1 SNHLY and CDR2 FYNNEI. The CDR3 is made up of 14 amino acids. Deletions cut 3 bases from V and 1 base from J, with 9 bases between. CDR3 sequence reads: CASSEVGGQETQYF. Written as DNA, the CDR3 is TGTGCCAGCAGTGAGGTGGGGGGCCAAGAGACCCAGTACTTC.

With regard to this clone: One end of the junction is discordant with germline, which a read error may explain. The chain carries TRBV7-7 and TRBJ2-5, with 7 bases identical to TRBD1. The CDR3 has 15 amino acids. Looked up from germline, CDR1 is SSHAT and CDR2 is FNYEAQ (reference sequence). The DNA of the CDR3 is TGTGCTAGCAGCTGGGAAAAAGGGGGCTTGGAGACCCAGTACTTC. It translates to CASSWEKGGLETQYF.

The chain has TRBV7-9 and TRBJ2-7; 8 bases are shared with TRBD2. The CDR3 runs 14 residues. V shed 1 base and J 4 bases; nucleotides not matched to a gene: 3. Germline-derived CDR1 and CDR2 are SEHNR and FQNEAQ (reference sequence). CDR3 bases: TGTGCCAGCAGCTTAGGGACTAGCATATACGAGCAGTACTTC. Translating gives CASSLGTSIYEQYF.